These 10 T cell receptor beta chains originate from one sample sequenced in a study of OX40 agonist ivuxolimab in advanced cancers. The library was prepared using the immunoSEQ multiplex PCR assay. TCRdb took over this immuneACCESS table, retaining in-frame rearrangements with V and J assigned. Such tables are incomplete; in checked studies, under half of the missing clones stem from an unresolved V gene, and the remainder is unexplained. For this sample the table gives approximately 76,000 clones, of which roughly 85% were detected only once. The leading ten clones occupy 0.5% to 0.7% of the sample. The specimen comprised CD4+ or CD8+ T cells sorted from blood, sampled in a trial of the OX40 agonist ivuxolimab. The receptors derive from an adult with an advanced solid tumor such as melanoma, head and neck, liver or kidney cancer.

The chain employs TRBV7-9 and TRBJ1-1; no reliable D call. The germline V and J ends were trimmed by 5 bases and 3 bases, with 7 bases remaining between them. The CDR3 length is 12 residues. Looked up from germline, CDR1 is SEHNR and CDR2 is FQNEAQ (reference sequence). CDR3 bases: TGTGCCAGCAGCCCCTGGGACACTGAAGCTTTCTTT. It codes for CASSPWDTEAFF.

V usage is TRBV6-1 and J usage is TRBJ2-7, with D unclear. V was trimmed by 10 bases and J by 4 bases, leaving 8 bases between them. The CDR3 is made up of 10 amino acids. CDR1 MNHNS and CDR2 SASEGT come from the germline V gene. Written as DNA, the CDR3 is TGTGCCACCGGAACTTACGAGCAGTACTTC. The encoded protein is CATGTYEQYF.

The chain uses TRBV11-2 and TRBJ2-2; maybe TRBD1 (5 bases). CDR3 length: 15 residues. Trimming pared 4 bases from V and 8 bases from J, leaving 17 bases between. In germline, CDR1 is SGHAT, CDR2 FQNNGV. The CDR3 DNA is TGTGCCAGCAGCTCTCTACAACAGGACCGAGGGGAGCTGTTTTTT. This gives the protein CASSSLQQDRGELFF. The full variable domain, rest sourced from reference TRBV11-2 and TRBJ2-2, is EAGVAQSPRYKIIEKRQSVAFWCNPISGHATLYWYQQILGQGPKLLIQFQNNGVVDDSQLPKDRFSAERLKGVDSTLKIQPAKLEDSAVYLCASSSLQQDRGELFFGEGSRLTVL.

The chain combines TRBV7-9 with TRBJ2-3, with D perhaps TRBD2 (7 bases). CDR1 and CDR2 (germline): SEHNR, FQNEAQ (reference sequence). V was cut by 5 bases and J by 0 bases, with 18 bases left in between. The CDR3 length is 17 residues. The CDR3 protein is CASSPGLRGPSTDTQYF. For the CDR3, the DNA is TGTGCCAGCAGCCCAGGTCTGCGGGGGCCTAGCACAGATACGCAGTATTTT.

J is TRBJ2-1 and V is TRBV7-9, with D maybe TRBD1 (6 bases). Between the trimmed V and J ends, which lost 5 bases and 4 bases, there was a span of 15 bases. Germline V lookup: CDR1 SEHNR, CDR2 FQNEAQ (reference sequence). The CDR3 sequence is 15 residues long. CDR3: CASSMRGKEYNEQFF. The CDR3 DNA is TGTGCCAGCAGCATGAGGGGGAAGGAGTACAATGAGCAGTTCTTC.

The V and J genes are TRBV27 and TRBJ2-7, with a weak D call TRBD1 (6 bases). Looked up from germline, CDR1 is MNHEY and CDR2 is SMNVEV (reference sequence). The CDR3 has 14 residues. The V end was cut by 6 bases, the J end by 7 bases, with 19 bases between. The CDR3 reads CASSQIDRSREQYF. For the CDR3, the DNA is TGTGCCAGCAGCCAAATTGACAGGTCCAGAGAGCAGTACTTC.

This clone was found once. The genes are TRBV19 and TRBJ1-2; 9 nucleotides align to TRBD1. Losses at the gene ends were 5 bases for V and 7 bases for J; bases not matched to a gene: 11. The length of the CDR3 is 15 residues. Per the germline V gene, CDR1 is LNHDA and CDR2 is SQIVND (reference sequence). The CDR3 nucleotides read TGTGCCAGTAGTCCACAGGGGGCCCCTTTTCTTGGCTACACCTTC. Amino acids: CASSPQGAPFLGYTF.

The chain has TRBV4-3 and TRBJ2-5; a possible D gene is TRBD2 (5 bases). Per germline, CDR1 LGHNA and CDR2 YSLEER. The CDR3 loop spans 15 amino acids. V was clipped by 1 base and J by 0 bases, with 9 bases between them. The CDR3 protein is CASSQGGLYQETQYF. CDR3 nucleotide sequence: TGCGCCAGCAGCCAAGGAGGGTTATACCAAGAGACCCAGTACTTC.

This chain links TRBV13 with TRBJ1-2, with D unclear. The CDR3 spans 13 residues. Deletions cut 4 bases from V and 0 bases from J, with 6 bases between. Germline V gives CDR1 PRHDT, CDR2 FYEKMQ (reference sequence). The CDR3 nucleotides are TGTGCCAGCAGCTCCCGTACTAACTATGGCTACACCTTC. Protein: CASSSRTNYGYTF.

In its sample, this clone was seen once. The chain employs TRBV4-3 and TRBJ2-7, with a weak D call TRBD1 (5 bases). Germline assignment: CDR1 LGHNA and CDR2 YSLEER. The CDR3 is made up of 15 amino acids. V gave up 1 base and J gave up 7 bases, with 17 bases separating them. The CDR3 reads CASSQGTGVDSEQYF. The CDR3 bases are TGCGCCAGCAGCCAAGGAACAGGCGTAGATAGTGAGCAGTACTTC.